A selection of T cell receptor beta chains follows, all from one sample in a study of blood T cell repertoires in COVID-19. Data came from immunoSEQ multiplex PCR; TCRdb stores just in-frame clones and leaves some out. This sample has about 120,000 clones, with around nine tenths found just once. Sequenced sample: peripheral blood. The receptors come from a woman of 80 years or more with acute or convalescent COVID-19. The CDR3 runs from the conserved cysteine through the conserved F or W. A D gene is named only where the DNA matches it firmly. The size field is filled for only some rows; it gives once, few, many or a size class.

DNA: TGTGCCAGCAGTTTCGGAAGCGCGAGGGGGAATGAGCAGTTCTTC
CDR3: CASSFGSARGNEQFF
size: .
D: .
V: TRBV27
J: TRBJ2-1

DNA: TGTGCCAGCAGTTACTTAGGGGGCCAAGAGACCCAGTACTTC
CDR3: CASSYLGGQETQYF
size: .
D: .
V: TRBV6-6
J: TRBJ2-5

DNA: TGTGCCAGCAGCTTAGTCACAGGGGCTAACTATGGCTACACCTTC
CDR3: CASSLVTGANYGYTF
size: .
D: TRBD1
V: TRBV7-2
J: TRBJ1-2

DNA: TGTGCCAGCCGAGAGCAGGGGTCGGACACCGGGGAGCTGTTTTTT
CDR3: CASREQGSDTGELFF
size: few
D: .
V: TRBV19
J: TRBJ2-2

DNA: TGTGCCAGCTCGCGTCGGGACGGACTATTCTACGAGCAGTACTTC
CDR3: CASSRRDGLFYEQYF
size: .
D: .
V: TRBV18
J: TRBJ2-7

DNA: TGTGCCAGTAGAAAGGACAGGGGGGCTGAAAAACTGTTTTTT
CDR3: CASRKDRGAEKLFF
size: .
D: TRBD1
V: TRBV19
J: TRBJ1-4

DNA: TGCGCCAGCAGCTTAACGGATAATTCACCCCTCCACTTT
CDR3: CASSLTDNSPLHF
size: few
D: .
V: TRBV5-1
J: TRBJ1-6

DNA: TGCGCCAGCAGCCAAGATGGCGGGTCGACCCAGCATTTT
CDR3: CASSQDGGSTQHF
size: .
D: .
V: TRBV4-3
J: TRBJ1-5

DNA: TGCGCCAGCAGCGACCGGGACAGGGGGAATGAGCAGTTCTTC
CDR3: CASSDRDRGNEQFF
size: .
D: TRBD1
V: TRBV4-1
J: TRBJ2-1

DNA: TGCGCCAGCAGTCAATCGCACCCAGGGGCGCGCGGCTACGAGCAGTACTTC
CDR3: CASSQSHPGARGYEQYF
size: .
D: .
V: TRBV23-1
J: TRBJ2-7

DNA: TGCGCCAGCAGCTTCGCGGGAGGTAACGCAGATACGCAGTATTTT
CDR3: CASSFAGGNADTQYF
size: .
D: TRBD2
V: TRBV5-1
J: TRBJ2-3

DNA: TGTGCCAGCAGTTTCAGGGTCATCGGGGAGCTGTTTTTT
CDR3: CASSFRVIGELFF
size: .
D: .
V: TRBV7-2
J: TRBJ2-2

DNA: TGTGCCAGCAGCCCGGGGGGACAGGGGACCAACGAGCAGTACTTC
CDR3: CASSPGGQGTNEQYF
size: .
D: TRBD1
V: TRBV7-6
J: TRBJ2-7

DNA: TGTGCCAGTATTTCTGGACTAGCGGGAGGCGAGTTTACCGGGGAGCTGTTTTTT
CDR3: CASISGLAGGEFTGELFF
size: .
D: TRBD2
V: TRBV19
J: TRBJ2-2

DNA: TGTGCCAGCAGCTTTAGACTAGCGGGGCGGAATGAGCAGTTCTTC
CDR3: CASSFRLAGRNEQFF
size: few
D: TRBD2
V: TRBV5-4
J: TRBJ2-1

DNA: TGTGCCAGTAAAAAGGGACTAGCGGGAGGTGGGGGCACAGATACGCAGTATTTT
CDR3: CASKKGLAGGGGTDTQYF
size: .
D: TRBD2
V: TRBV19
J: TRBJ2-3

DNA: TGCAGTGCTAGACCGTCCAATGAGCAGTTCTTC
CDR3: CSARPSNEQFF
size: .
D: .
V: TRBV20-1
J: TRBJ2-1

DNA: TGTGCCACCAGTGACTTTGACAGGGAGCCCTATAATTCACCCCTCCACTTT
CDR3: CATSDFDREPYNSPLHF
size: .
D: TRBD1
V: TRBV24-1
J: TRBJ1-6

DNA: TGTGCCAGCAGTTGGGACAGAAGCACAGATACGCAGTATTTT
CDR3: CASSWDRSTDTQYF
size: .
D: TRBD1
V: TRBV6-2/TRBV6-3
J: TRBJ2-3

DNA: TGTGCCAGTATGCGCAGGGCCTCAGCCGGCACCGGGGAGCTGTTTTTT
CDR3: CASMRRASAGTGELFF
size: once
D: .
V: TRBV19
J: TRBJ2-2

DNA: TGTGCCACCAGTGATTCAAGCGGGAGTGCCTACAATGAGCAGTTCTTC
CDR3: CATSDSSGSAYNEQFF
size: .
D: TRBD2
V: TRBV24-1
J: TRBJ2-1

DNA: TGTGCCAGCAGTGAAGCGAGCTCCACTGGAAACACCATATATTTT
CDR3: CASSEASSTGNTIYF
size: few
D: .
V: TRBV6-1
J: TRBJ1-3

DNA: TGTGCCAGCAGTTTTGGGCCGAACACTGAAGCTTTCTTT
CDR3: CASSFGPNTEAFF
size: .
D: .
V: TRBV27
J: TRBJ1-1

DNA: TGTGCCAGCGCGAGCACAGATACGCAGTATTTT
CDR3: CASASTDTQYF
size: .
D: .
V: TRBV3-1/TRBV3-2
J: TRBJ2-3

DNA: TGTGCCAGCAGTGTGCCGGGGGGGGGCGTCTTAGATACGCAGTATTTT
CDR3: CASSVPGGGVLDTQYF
size: .
D: TRBD2
V: TRBV25-1
J: TRBJ2-3

DNA: TGTGCCAGCAGCTCGCAAACTACAGGGCTTGGAGAAAAACTGTTTTTT
CDR3: CASSSQTTGLGEKLFF
size: .
D: .
V: TRBV9
J: TRBJ1-4

DNA: TGTGCCAGCGGCCGCCAGGGACAGCTCAATCAGCCCCAGCATTTT
CDR3: CASGRQGQLNQPQHF
size: .
D: TRBD1
V: TRBV27
J: TRBJ1-5

DNA: TGTGCCAGCACCTCTTCTTGGGAGACGGGCTATGGCTACACCTTC
CDR3: CASTSSWETGYGYTF
size: .
D: .
V: TRBV5-4
J: TRBJ1-2

DNA: TGTGCCAGCAGTGAGGCAGGGTGGTACACTGAAGCTTTCTTT
CDR3: CASSEAGWYTEAFF
size: .
D: .
V: TRBV2
J: TRBJ1-1

DNA: TGTGCCAGCAGTATGCAGCGGGGGGAACCCTACGAGCAGTACTTC
CDR3: CASSMQRGEPYEQYF
size: .
D: TRBD2
V: TRBV27
J: TRBJ2-7

DNA: TGCAGCGCCCTTCCGATGGACAGGGGACAGCCCCAGCATTTT
CDR3: CSALPMDRGQPQHF
size: few
D: TRBD1
V: TRBV29-1
J: TRBJ1-5

DNA: TGTGCCAGCTCACCAGAGGGAGTCGGGGGGCGGTTGGAATTCTTC
CDR3: CASSPEGVGGRLEFF
size: .
D: .
V: TRBV18
J: TRBJ2-1

DNA: TGTGCCAGCAGTTACGGCGCGGTCACTGAAGCTTTCTTT
CDR3: CASSYGAVTEAFF
size: .
D: .
V: TRBV6-2/TRBV6-3
J: TRBJ1-1

DNA: TGCGCCAGCAGCTTAACAGGGAGCTCTGGAAACACCATATATTTT
CDR3: CASSLTGSSGNTIYF
size: .
D: .
V: TRBV5-1
J: TRBJ1-3

DNA: TGTGCCAGCAGAAAAGGACAGGGGGCGAACGATATCTACGAGCAGTACTTC
CDR3: CASRKGQGANDIYEQYF
size: .
D: TRBD1
V: TRBV5-5
J: TRBJ2-7

DNA: TGTGCCAGCACAATAACAGCGAACACTGAAGCTTTCTTT
CDR3: CASTITANTEAFF
size: .
D: .
V: TRBV6-6
J: TRBJ1-1

DNA: TGTGCCAGCAGTTTATCGTCTAGCGGGCTGTACAATGAGCAGTTCTTC
CDR3: CASSLSSSGLYNEQFF
size: few
D: TRBD2
V: TRBV28
J: TRBJ2-1

DNA: TGTGCCATCTCCCCCCGACTAGCGGGGTGTAGGGATACGCAGTATTTT
CDR3: CAISPRLAGCRDTQYF
size: .
D: TRBD2
V: TRBV6-4
J: TRBJ2-3

DNA: TGCGCCAGCAGCCGGACAGGGAGTAACTATGGCTACACCTTC
CDR3: CASSRTGSNYGYTF
size: .
D: TRBD1
V: TRBV5-1
J: TRBJ1-2

DNA: TGTGCCAGCAGCGTAGTCGCTAGCGGGAGGGGAGATACGCAGTATTTT
CDR3: CASSVVASGRGDTQYF
size: .
D: TRBD2
V: TRBV9
J: TRBJ2-3

DNA: TGTGCCAGCAGTTTAGTTCCGGGTCGTGGCTACACCTTC
CDR3: CASSLVPGRGYTF
size: .
D: .
V: TRBV12-3/TRBV12-4
J: TRBJ1-2

DNA: TGTGCCAGCAGACCTCAGGGGAAACCGAACCGGTGGGCCACTGAAGCTTTCTTT
CDR3: CASRPQGKPNRWATEAFF
size: .
D: .
V: TRBV6-4
J: TRBJ1-1

DNA: TGTGCCAGCAGCTTAGGAACTAGCGGGAGTATCGATGAGCAGTTCTTC
CDR3: CASSLGTSGSIDEQFF
size: .
D: TRBD2
V: TRBV11-2
J: TRBJ2-1

DNA: TGTGCTAGTGGTAATAGCGGGGAACCAAATGAAAAACTGTTTTTT
CDR3: CASGNSGEPNEKLFF
size: .
D: .
V: TRBV12-5
J: TRBJ1-4

DNA: TGTGCCAGCTCACCAATCCAGGGGGCTTCCTACAATGAGCAGTTCTTC
CDR3: CASSPIQGASYNEQFF
size: .
D: TRBD1
V: TRBV18
J: TRBJ2-1

DNA: TGTGCCAGCAGCCAAGATCACAGGGAGCCCCTCCAGCCCCAGCATTTT
CDR3: CASSQDHREPLQPQHF
size: .
D: .
V: TRBV4-2
J: TRBJ1-5

DNA: TGCGCCAGCAGCTACAGGGGTTCCACTGAAGCTTTCTTT
CDR3: CASSYRGSTEAFF
size: .
D: TRBD1
V: TRBV10-1
J: TRBJ1-1

DNA: TGTGCCAGCAGTTACTCGACTACAGGGACCTGGAACGAGCAGTACTTC
CDR3: CASSYSTTGTWNEQYF
size: .
D: .
V: TRBV6-5
J: TRBJ2-7

DNA: TGTGCCACCAGCAGAGCGGGACAGATTAATGAAAAACTGTTTTTT
CDR3: CATSRAGQINEKLFF
size: .
D: TRBD1
V: TRBV15
J: TRBJ1-4

DNA: TGCGCCAGCAGCCAAGATGTGACAGTCTCCTACAATGAGCAGTTCTTC
CDR3: CASSQDVTVSYNEQFF
size: .
D: .
V: TRBV4-1
J: TRBJ2-1

DNA: TGTGCCAGCAGCCCAAGACAGGGAAGCTATGGCTACACCTTC
CDR3: CASSPRQGSYGYTF
size: .
D: TRBD1
V: TRBV7-9
J: TRBJ1-2

DNA: TGCGCCAGCAGCTCCTATGGGGGGGAGATGAACACTGAAGCTTTCTTT
CDR3: CASSSYGGEMNTEAFF
size: .
D: .
V: TRBV5-1
J: TRBJ1-1

DNA: TGCGCCAGCAGCTTGGCGGGAGGGCGCGTTGGGACAGATACGCAGTATTTT
CDR3: CASSLAGGRVGTDTQYF
size: .
D: TRBD2
V: TRBV5-1
J: TRBJ2-3

DNA: TGTGCCAGCAGCTTGGCTCCGGGAGCTTCTAACTATGGCTACACCTTC
CDR3: CASSLAPGASNYGYTF
size: few
D: .
V: TRBV5-5
J: TRBJ1-2

DNA: TGTGCCAGCAGCGCAGGGACAGTTAAGAATGAAAAACTGTTTTTT
CDR3: CASSAGTVKNEKLFF
size: .
D: TRBD1
V: TRBV5-4
J: TRBJ1-4

DNA: TGCGCCAGCAGCACGACAGGGGCTGCCGGGGAGCTGTTTTTT
CDR3: CASSTTGAAGELFF
size: .
D: TRBD1
V: TRBV5-1
J: TRBJ2-2

DNA: TGCGCCAGCAGCTTGGCCGGCTATGGCTACACCTTC
CDR3: CASSLAGYGYTF
size: .
D: .
V: TRBV5-1
J: TRBJ1-2

DNA: TGTGCCAGCAGTGCACAGGGGGCGCGGTATGGCTACACCTTC
CDR3: CASSAQGARYGYTF
size: .
D: TRBD1
V: TRBV27
J: TRBJ1-2

DNA: TGTGCCAGCAGTTTGGCTCCCGCGAACACCGGGGAGCTGTTTTTT
CDR3: CASSLAPANTGELFF
size: .
D: .
V: TRBV28
J: TRBJ2-2

DNA: TGTGCCAGCAGCTTAATAATGTCCCGGGAAGCTTTCTTT
CDR3: CASSLIMSREAFF
size: .
D: .
V: TRBV7-9
J: TRBJ1-1